Sequencing of this T cell receptor (beta chain) was carried out in a study of blood T cell repertoires in COVID-19. Study-wide background: Sources were T cells, B-cell-depleted T cells, or PBMCs; the material itself was cDNA or gDNA.

The assay was immunoSEQ multiplex PCR, and TCRdb's table has in-frame clones only and misses some. Here the sample spans around 360,000 clones, about 90% being singletons. CDR1 is MGHDK and CDR2 is SYGVNS in the germline V gene. This CDR3 contains 16 residues. Trimming removed 2 bases from V and 4 bases from J, with 17 bases in between. Study members were between 18 and 89 years old and lived in 24 US regions. Specimen: PBMCs or T cells enriched from blood (not recorded which). The V call is TRBV25-1, the J call TRBJ1-2; maybe TRBD1 (6 bases). The receptor was derived from a woman aged 30 to 39 who had recovered from COVID-19. The CDR3: CASSEGWTEVFYGYTF. The CDR3 DNA follows: TGTGCCAGCAGTGAAGGGTGGACAGAAGTCTTCTATGGCTACACCTTC.